This is a list of T cell receptor beta chains from one sample in a study of EBV T-cell therapy then PD-1 blockade in nasopharyngeal carcinoma. No antigen has been identified for these receptors. Repertoires were generated with immunoSEQ multiplex PCR, while TCRdb's copy carries only in-frame clones and drops some. The sample carries approximately 21,000 clones, about 87% recorded once. The sequences come from CD8+ T cells from blood, collected around day 60 from a patient whose treatment included autologous EBV-specific T cells and nivolumab. All receptors derive from a man aged 35 to 55 with nasopharyngeal carcinoma. Each CDR3 is given with its conserved first and last residue. D genes are given only for firm matches. Rows may omit the clone size; those that give it use once, few, many or a size class.

clone size | J gene | D gene | V gene | CDR3 DNA | CDR3 protein
. | TRBJ1-3 | . | TRBV14 | TGTGCCAGCTCCCCGGAGGTTTATGGAAACACCATATATTTT | CASSPEVYGNTIYF
. | TRBJ1-5 | TRBD1 | TRBV27 | TGTGCCAGCAGACCCAGGGGGATCAATCAGCCCCAGCATTTT | CASRPRGINQPQHF
. | TRBJ1-2 | TRBD1 | TRBV13 | TGTGCCAGCAGCTTAGCAGGACAGGGCGGATTCTATGGCTACACCTTC | CASSLAGQGGFYGYTF
. | TRBJ1-2 | . | TRBV6-6 | TGTGCCAGCAGCAGGGGCTATGGCTACACCTTC | CASSRGYGYTF
. | TRBJ2-3 | TRBD1 | TRBV10-3 | TGTGCCATCACTGGGACAGTCACAGATACGCAGTATTTT | CAITGTVTDTQYF
. | TRBJ2-1 | . | TRBV10-3 | TGTGCCATTCGCTTTACTGGGGCCCGGGAGCAGTTCTTC | CAIRFTGAREQFF
. | TRBJ2-7 | . | TRBV27 | TGTGCCAGCAGGAGTTCCTACGAGCAGTACTTC | CASRSSYEQYF
. | TRBJ1-1 | . | TRBV10-3 | TGTGCCATCAGTGAAAAGGAGGGGGAGGGCACTGAAGCTTTCTTT | CAISEKEGEGTEAFF
. | TRBJ1-3 | . | TRBV2 | TGTGCCAGCAGTCAGCCTAGAGAGATTGGAAACACCATATATTTT | CASSQPREIGNTIYF
. | TRBJ1-1 | . | TRBV18 | TGTGCCAGCTCCTCCGGGGGCTGGGGCACTGAAGCTTTCTTT | CASSSGGWGTEAFF
. | TRBJ2-7 | . | TRBV27 | TGTGCCAGCAATTCAGGGGTCCACGAGCAGTACTTC | CASNSGVHEQYF
. | TRBJ1-1 | . | TRBV27 | TGTGCCAGCAGTCCCCGGGGGAGGGTGAACACTGAAGCTTTCTTT | CASSPRGRVNTEAFF
. | TRBJ2-3 | . | TRBV12-3/TRBV12-4 | TGTGCCAGCAGTTTAGCAGATACGCAGTATTTT | CASSLADTQYF
. | TRBJ2-5 | . | TRBV28 | TGTGCCAGCAGTTTCCCCGGGTTCCAAGAGACCCAGTACTTC | CASSFPGFQETQYF
. | TRBJ2-7 | TRBD1 | TRBV6-4 | TGTGCCAGCAGCCGGACAGGGGAGGCCTACGAGCAGTACTTC | CASSRTGEAYEQYF
. | TRBJ2-3 | TRBD1 | TRBV9 | TGTGCCAGCAGCGCCGGACAGGGACTTTACACAGATACGCAGTATTTT | CASSAGQGLYTDTQYF
. | TRBJ2-1 | . | TRBV6-5 | TGTGCCAGCAGTTATGCGACTCTAACGCTGCGTGAGCAGTTCTTC | CASSYATLTLREQFF
. | TRBJ1-4 | . | TRBV7-6 | TGTGCCAGCAGCCACCCGGAAGGGTCAACTAATGAAAAACTGTTTTTT | CASSHPEGSTNEKLFF
. | TRBJ2-1 | . | TRBV27 | TGTGCCAGCAGTTTTTACTCTGACAATGAGCAGTTCTTC | CASSFYSDNEQFF
. | TRBJ1-2 | . | TRBV5-6 | TGTGCCAGCAGCTTCGCAGGGGTTGGCTACACCTTC | CASSFAGVGYTF
few | TRBJ1-1 | . | TRBV2 | TGTGCCAGAGACGCCGGGACCACGAACACTGAAGCTTTCTTT | CARDAGTTNTEAFF
. | TRBJ2-7 | . | TRBV5-4 | TGTGCCAGCAGCTTGGAGGAGAGTACCTACGAGCAGTACTTC | CASSLEESTYEQYF
. | TRBJ2-7 | . | TRBV7-2 | TGTGCCAGCAGCTTAGGAGTCGGGTTCTCCTACGAGCAGTACTTC | CASSLGVGFSYEQYF
. | TRBJ1-5 | . | TRBV7-9 | TGTGCCAGCAGCCCCACCTTCGGGTCTCAGCCCCAGCATTTT | CASSPTFGSQPQHF
. | TRBJ2-2 | . | TRBV5-6 | TGTGCCAGCAGCTTGGGAGGGGCCGGGGAGCTGTTTTTT | CASSLGGAGELFF
. | TRBJ2-3 | TRBD1 | TRBV5-6 | TGTGCCAGCAGCATCGGGACAGGAGTCACAGATACGCAGTATTTT | CASSIGTGVTDTQYF
. | TRBJ2-1 | . | TRBV27 | TGTGCCAGCAGTTTATACCATGAGCAGTTCTTC | CASSLYHEQFF
. | TRBJ2-2 | TRBD1 | TRBV24-1 | TGTGCCACCAGTGACCCCGCCAGGGGGCAATCTAACGGGGAGCTGTTTTTT | CATSDPARGQSNGELFF
. | TRBJ2-2 | TRBD1 | TRBV12-3/TRBV12-4 | TGTGCCAGCAGCCTCAGACAGGGCGGGGAGCTGTTTTTT | CASSLRQGGELFF
. | TRBJ1-6 | . | TRBV27 | TGTGCCAGCAGTTTGGACACGAGCTCCTATAATTCACCCCTCCACTTT | CASSLDTSSYNSPLHF
. | TRBJ2-2 | . | TRBV9 | TGTGCCAGCAGCGTATGGGGGGCGGAGGCCGGGGAGCTGTTTTTT | CASSVWGAEAGELFF
. | TRBJ2-1 | TRBD1 | TRBV6-5 | TGTGCCAGCAGTTGGGGACAGGGGTTCTACAATGAGCAGTTCTTC | CASSWGQGFYNEQFF
. | TRBJ1-1 | . | TRBV19 | TGTGCCAGTATTCATATAGGGATGAACACTGAAGCTTTCTTT | CASIHIGMNTEAFF
. | TRBJ1-1 | . | TRBV2 | TGTGCCAGCCTGACAGGTACTGAAGCTTTCTTT | CASLTGTEAFF
. | TRBJ2-7 | . | TRBV5-5 | TGTGCCAGCAGCTTAACGGGGCTGAAAGCCTCCTACGAGCAGTACTTC | CASSLTGLKASYEQYF
. | TRBJ2-7 | . | TRBV7-9 | TGTGCCAGCAGCCCCGGCCAGGGGGGTTCCTACGAGCAGTACTTC | CASSPGQGGSYEQYF
. | TRBJ2-6 | . | TRBV4-3 | TGCGCCAGCAGCTTACGGGACGGAAACTCTGGGGCCAACGTCCTGACTTTC | CASSLRDGNSGANVLTF
. | TRBJ2-5 | . | TRBV6-2/TRBV6-3 | TGTGCCAGCAGTTACACTGGGTCGTTGGAGACCCAGTACTTC | CASSYTGSLETQYF
. | TRBJ1-1 | . | TRBV6-5 | TGTGCCAGCAACCAACAGGGGAACACTGAAGCTTTCTTT | CASNQQGNTEAFF
. | TRBJ2-1 | TRBD2 | TRBV3-1/TRBV3-2 | TGTGCCAGCAGCCAAGGACTAGCGGGGGGACAATACAATGAGCAGTTCTTC | CASSQGLAGGQYNEQFF
. | TRBJ2-3 | . | TRBV24-1 | TGTGCCACCCAAATCCTTGGGGATACGCAGTATTTT | CATQILGDTQYF
. | TRBJ2-7 | . | TRBV5-6 | TGTGCCAGCAGCTTGGGGGACTACGAGCAGTACTTC | CASSLGDYEQYF
. | TRBJ1-2 | . | TRBV6-1 | TGTGCCAGCAGTGAATCGGGGTATGGCTACACCTTC | CASSESGYGYTF
. | TRBJ2-7 | . | TRBV6-2/TRBV6-3 | TGTGCCAGCAGTTACTCGGCAGAAAGCGAGCAGTACTTC | CASSYSAESEQYF
. | TRBJ2-7 | TRBD2 | TRBV6-5 | TGTGCCAGCAGTTACCTTAGCGGGGCATCGAGGGACGAGCAGTACTTC | CASSYLSGASRDEQYF
. | TRBJ2-5 | . | TRBV18 | TGTGCCAGCTCACCACTTATCCCGTATGGCGAGGAGACCCAGTACTTC | CASSPLIPYGEETQYF
. | TRBJ1-1 | . | TRBV6-5 | TGTGCCAGCAGTTACACCTCAACAGTACTGGACACTGAAGCTTTCTTT | CASSYTSTVLDTEAFF
. | TRBJ1-4 | TRBD1 | TRBV6-2/TRBV6-3 | TGTGCCAGCAGCCAGTGGACAGGGAGTAGAGAAAAACTGTTTTTT | CASSQWTGSREKLFF
. | TRBJ1-1 | TRBD1 | TRBV10-3 | TGTGCCATCAGCCCTACAGGGGCTAGTGCGAACACTGAAGCTTTCTTT | CAISPTGASANTEAFF
. | TRBJ2-1 | . | TRBV7-9 | TGTGCCAGCAGCTTAGCCAGGCCAAAGCAGTTCTTC | CASSLARPKQFF
. | TRBJ2-7 | . | TRBV6-5 | TGTGCCAGCAGTTACGGGCAGGGGAGTGGCGAGCAGTACTTC | CASSYGQGSGEQYF
. | TRBJ2-1 | TRBD2 | TRBV3-1/TRBV3-2 | TGTGCCAGCAGCCAAGATCTAGGGCTAGCGGGGGGGCACTCTGAGCAGTTCTTC | CASSQDLGLAGGHSEQFF
. | TRBJ1-5 | TRBD1 | TRBV5-1 | TGCGCCAGCAGTCCGGACAGGGCGAGCAATCAGCCCCAGCATTTT | CASSPDRASNQPQHF
. | TRBJ1-4 | . | TRBV9 | TGTGCCAGCAGCGTACATGGAGGGAGTAATGAAAAACTGTTTTTT | CASSVHGGSNEKLFF
. | TRBJ1-2 | . | TRBV10-2 | TGCGCCAGCAGCCCCGGGGCCGCAACAAACTATGGCTACACCTTC | CASSPGAATNYGYTF
. | TRBJ2-5 | . | TRBV7-9 | TGTGCCAGCAGCTTAAAGAATAGAGGACAAGAGACCCAGTACTTC | CASSLKNRGQETQYF
. | TRBJ1-2 | TRBD1 | TRBV7-9 | TGTGCCAGCAGCTTAGGAGGGACAGGGGGCGAAGATGGCTACACCTTC | CASSLGGTGGEDGYTF
. | TRBJ2-1 | TRBD2 | TRBV25-1 | TGTGCCAGCAGCGTAGCGGGGCCAGACAATGAGCAGTTCTTC | CASSVAGPDNEQFF